A selection of T cell receptor beta chains follows, all from one sample in a study of T cells expressing NK-cell markers. TCRdb reprocessed the 5' RACE reads, keeping one entry per CDR3 protein, no DNA. The sample has roughly 180,000 distinct CDR3 sequences; the top ten hold around 18%. The sample was blood T cells: a sorted CD56 or NKG2C T cell subset, CD4+ or CD8+ T cells, or bulk PBMC T cells (not recorded which). Receptors were obtained from a woman between 18 and 70 years old in good health. Each CDR3 is given with its conserved first and last residue.

V	J	CDR3
TRBV5-1	TRBJ2-2	CASSLGGAALYTGELFF
TRBV9	TRBJ2-2	CASSVDWQGNTGELFF
TRBV10-3	TRBJ2-1	CAIRGDRAYNEQFF
TRBV2	TRBJ2-7	CASSELGRGNEQYF
TRBV9	TRBJ2-3	CASSGEGAGGTDTQYF
TRBV5-1	TRBJ1-1	CASSLETGGVTEAFF
TRBV6-1	TRBJ2-7	CASSVSTSLSSYEQYF
TRBV3-1	TRBJ2-7	CASSQAGQAAYEQYF
TRBV5-1	TRBJ1-2	CASSSAIRQGANYGYTF
TRBV5-1	TRBJ2-3	CASKLTSGIGTDTQYF
TRBV13	TRBJ2-3	CASSLAVYPAHTDTQYF
TRBV2	TRBJ1-4	CASSTALNEKLFF
TRBV2	TRBJ1-4	CASREGTPGCSF
TRBV7-2	TRBJ2-7	CASSLFPRSSGGYEQYF
TRBV5-1	TRBJ2-1	CASSSAVLAVGEQFF
TRBV6-1	TRBJ1-2	CASSASYNSGYGYTF
TRBV10-3	TRBJ2-2	CAISPNPQSGELFF
TRBV3-1	TRBJ2-7	CASSQVPLAGPYEQYF
TRBV3-1	TRBJ2-7	CASSQGEGAAYEQYF
TRBV7-8	TRBJ1-5	CASSSGQSNQPQHF
TRBV6-5	TRBJ2-5	CASSSDLQSRIGETQYF
TRBV6-1	TRBJ1-2	CASRILGGRQNGYTF
TRBV20-1	TRBJ2-3	CSARDWSGTGPTDTQYF
TRBV5-1	TRBJ2-3	CASSSGLAGATDTQYF
TRBV7-2	TRBJ2-2	CASSLTQGGGELFF
TRBV12-3/TRBV12-4	TRBJ1-5	CASSLVGRGGQPQHF
TRBV5-4	TRBJ1-2	CASSLDGLGGYTF
TRBV20-1	TRBJ2-7	CSATGTDYEQYF
TRBV20-1	TRBJ2-7	CSARPDSYEQYF
TRBV7-8	TRBJ2-7	CASSLAPRDYEQYF
TRBV28	TRBJ1-2	CASSPPNYTGGYTF
TRBV10-3	TRBJ1-1	CANGQDLNTEAFF
TRBV9	TRBJ1-3	CASSVVGQSGNTIYF
TRBV7-8	TRBJ2-3	CASSSNRDTQYF
TRBV11-3	TRBJ1-1	CASSLAGRGAFF
TRBV12-3/TRBV12-4	TRBJ1-1	CASSQRGDGGRVTEAFF
TRBV27	TRBJ1-5	CASSLWGRDNQPQHF
TRBV18	TRBJ1-5	CASSPSANSNQPQHF
TRBV15	TRBJ2-2	CATSRPRGTGELFF
TRBV9	TRBJ2-3	CASSVAGSGGFTDTQYF
TRBV2	TRBJ1-2	CASSEGGGIGVGYTF
TRBV20-1	TRBJ1-1	CSANKPGTGNTEAFF
TRBV7-8	TRBJ1-6	CASSLLGTSYNSPLHF
TRBV7-9	TRBJ2-5	CASSSRQPFQETQYF
TRBV5-1	TRBJ1-2	CASSLADRAYISSYTF
TRBV5-1	TRBJ2-3	CASSLTGVGTDTQYF
TRBV18	TRBJ2-5	CASSPAGTETTQYF
TRBV9	TRBJ2-5	CASSAGGVTGETQYF
TRBV3-1	TRBJ2-5	CASSQYRLAGEETQYF
TRBV7-8	TRBJ2-5	CASSLGQTIRETQYF
TRBV20-1	TRBJ2-4	CSASAVLAKNIQYF
TRBV6-1	TRBJ2-4	CASSARQGDKNIQYF
TRBV5-1	TRBJ2-5	CASSMSGGAGETQYF
TRBV10-3	TRBJ2-3	CAISESVAGALTDTQYF
TRBV6-1	TRBJ2-7	CASSRTGVSYEQYF
TRBV6-1	TRBJ1-1	CASSQGGWGDTEAFF
TRBV7-7	TRBJ2-3	CASSRLAGGRADTQYF
TRBV15	TRBJ2-7	CATSRATGAAEQYF
TRBV7-2	TRBJ2-7	CASSWDRDYTYEQYF